The next 18 T cell receptor beta chains were all read from a single sample in a study of neoadjuvant anti-PD-1 for oral cavity cancer. Produced via immunoSEQ multiplex PCR; TCRdb's table is partial and in-frame only. The sample includes approximately 43,000 clones, approximately 80% of them seen just once. Time point specified: after neoadjuvant nivolumab, at surgical resection. The source was PBMCs, collected after nivolumab (anti-PD-1) treatment. The receptors were sampled from a person aged 40 to 85 with oral cavity squamous cell carcinoma.

The chain carries TRBV2 and TRBJ1-2; D possibly corresponds to TRBD1 (5 bases). Deletions cut 8 bases from V and 6 bases from J, with 19 bases between. The CDR3 is 14 amino acids. Germline lookup yields CDR1 SNHLY and CDR2 FYNNEI. The CDR3 loop is CASRLGRGSDGYTF. CDR3 bases: TGTGCCAGCCGCCTGGGACGGGGAAGTGATGGCTACACCTTC.

The chain links TRBV14 to TRBJ2-7; D might be TRBD1 (5 bases). This CDR3 has 12 amino acids. V dropped 0 bases and J dropped 9 bases, with 9 bases sitting between them. The germline gives CDR1 SGHDN, CDR2 FVKESK. The CDR3 nucleotides are TGTGCCAGCAGCCAAGAAGGGGTGAGGCAGTACTTC. Amino acid sequence: CASSQEGVRQYF. The full variable domain, its missing parts supplied by reference TRBV14 and TRBJ2-7, is EAGVTQFPSHSVIEKGQTVTLRCDPISGHDNLYWYRRVMGKEIKFLLHFVKESKQDESGMPNNRFLAERTGGTYSTLKVQPAELEDSGVYFCASSQEGVRQYFGPGTRLTVT.

A single count supports this clone. The V call is TRBV7-2, the J call TRBJ2-3; 10 nucleotides align to TRBD2. The CDR3 totals 15 residues. J lost 5 bases, V lost 5 bases, and 7 bases had no gene match. Germline CDR1 and CDR2: SGHTA and FQGNSA. The CDR3 loop reads CASSQAGGPGDTQYF. CDR3 sequence (DNA): TGTGCCAGCAGCCAAGCGGGGGGGCCGGGAGATACGCAGTATTTT.

This chain uses TRBV7-9 with TRBJ1-1; D gene unclear. This CDR3 comprises 13 residues. The V end was cut by 5 bases, the J end by 10 bases, with 17 bases between. In germline, CDR1 is SEHNR, CDR2 FQNEAQ (reference sequence). This chain's CDR3 is CASSQRMESAAFF. CDR3 in DNA: TGTGCCAGCAGCCAACGTATGGAGTCGGCAGCTTTCTTT.

This chain uses TRBV29-1 with TRBJ1-1; the D gene is possibly TRBD1 (6 bases). This CDR3 region has 13 residues. Germline V CDR1 and CDR2: SQVTM, ANQGSEA. The V and J ends lost 6 bases and 5 bases respectively, with 16 bases between them. The CDR3 protein is CSVANWTATEAFF. DNA of the CDR3: TGCAGCGTCGCAAATTGGACAGCGACTGAAGCTTTCTTT.

V gene TRBV28 combines with J gene TRBJ1-2, with D perhaps TRBD1 (5 bases). The CDR3 contains 15 residues. CDR1 and CDR2 from the germline V gene are MDHEN and SYDVKM. The V and J ends lost 2 bases and 7 bases respectively, with 17 bases between them. The CDR3 spells CASSLGEGRISGYTF. DNA for the CDR3: TGTGCCAGCAGTTTAGGCGAGGGGCGTATCTCTGGCTACACCTTC.

This chain joins TRBV7-9 and TRBJ2-2; possibly TRBD2 for D (6 bases). The germline V and J ends were trimmed by 4 bases and 2 bases, with 11 bases remaining between them. Germline V gene data show CDR1 as SEHNR and CDR2 as FQNEAQ (reference sequence). This CDR3 has 15 amino acids. The CDR3 protein is CASSSGTLNTGELFF. The CDR3, as DNA: TGTGCCAGCAGCTCCGGGACTCTCAACACCGGGGAGCTGTTTTTT.

The CDR3 nucleotides are TGTGCCAGTAGTACGGACAGGGGTGACACTGAAGCTTTCTTT. Protein product: CASSTDRGDTEAFF. The J gene is TRBJ1-1, the V gene TRBV19, with 9 positions matching TRBD1. Germline V gives CDR1 LNHDA, CDR2 SQIVND (reference sequence). CDR3 length: 14 residues. The trim removed 4 bases at V and 3 bases at J, leaving 3 bases unmatched.

V usage is TRBV28 and J usage is TRBJ1-2; D is ambiguous. The CDR3 runs 13 residues. Trimming stripped 5 bases from V and 6 bases from J, with 13 bases between. From germline, CDR1 is MDHEN and CDR2 SYDVKM. The CDR3 protein is CASSPAGRDGYTF. The CDR3 DNA is TGTGCCAGCAGTCCCGCCGGACGCGATGGCTACACCTTC.

The rearrangement uses TRBV6-5 and TRBJ1-1, with D maybe TRBD1 (5 bases). CDR3 length: 14 amino acids. V lost 6 bases to trimming and J lost 2 bases, with 13 bases between them. Germline lookup yields CDR1 MNHEY and CDR2 SVGAGI. CDR3 protein: CASRAGQLNTEAFF. Written as DNA, the CDR3 is TGTGCCAGCAGAGCAGGACAACTAAACACTGAAGCTTTCTTT.

The chain carries TRBV19 and TRBJ2-3, with D possibly being TRBD2 (6 bases). From germline, CDR1 is LNHDA and CDR2 SQIVND (reference sequence). The CDR3 consists of 16 residues. Between the trimmed V and J ends, which lost 5 bases and 3 bases, there was a span of 18 bases. CDR3 amino acids: CASSLTGRSGTDTQYF. CDR3 nucleotides: TGTGCCAGTAGTCTTACGGGGAGGTCGGGGACAGATACGCAGTATTTT.

This clone is classed as medium-sized (0.01 to 0.1%). CDR3 sequence (DNA): TGTGCCAGCAGCTCGAGTTTCGAGCAGTACTTC. The encoded protein is CASSSSFEQYF. The chain combines TRBV28 with TRBJ2-7; no clear D. CDR1 and CDR2 from the germline V gene are MDHEN and SYDVKM. The CDR3 runs 11 residues. The V and J ends lost 6 bases and 6 bases respectively, with 9 bases between them.

This clone has only a few counts. This rearrangement joins TRBV19 to TRBJ1-2; 9 nucleotides line up with TRBD1. With V trimmed by 5 bases and J by 7 bases, 8 bases remained unmatched. The germline V gene encodes CDR1 LNHDA and CDR2 SQIVND (reference sequence). There are 14 residues in the CDR3. CDR3 DNA: TGTGCCAGTAGTGACCCGGGACAGGGATTTGGCTACACCTTC. Protein product: CASSDPGQGFGYTF.

V and J are TRBV11-2 and TRBJ2-1; possibly TRBD1 or TRBD2 for D (5 bases each). The CDR3 has 13 amino acids. Trimming cost V 5 bases and J 10 bases, with 15 bases left between them. Germline V gives CDR1 SGHAT, CDR2 FQNNGV. The CDR3 region is CASSQGRWGEQFF. The DNA for the CDR3 is TGTGCCAGCAGCCAGGGACGGTGGGGGGAGCAGTTCTTC.

The chain recombines TRBV14 with TRBJ1-2; D gene uncertain. The CDR3 totals 13 residues. Germline V CDR1 and CDR2: SGHDN, FVKESK. Trimming shortened V by 2 bases and J by 6 bases, and 10 bases separated the two germline ends. The CDR3 nucleotides read TGTGCCAGCAGCCAATATGGGAGGGATGGCTACACCTTC. Its translation is CASSQYGRDGYTF.

V gene TRBV5-4 combines with J gene TRBJ1-4; TRBD1 matches 7 bases. The CDR3 consists of 15 residues. J gave up 4 bases and V 1 base, and 4 bases lay outside the gene matches. The germline CDR1 and CDR2 sequences are SGHNT and YYREEE (reference sequence). The CDR3 spells CASSLKGTVNEKLFF. In DNA form, the CDR3 reads TGTGCCAGCAGCTTGAAAGGGACAGTTAATGAAAAACTGTTTTTT.

The V gene is TRBV4-1, the J gene TRBJ2-3, with 12 bases that match TRBD2. V lost 0 bases to trimming and J lost 5 bases; unmatched junction nucleotides: 12. Germline V gene sequence: CDR1 MGHRA, CDR2 YSYEKL. The CDR3 spans 19 residues. CDR3 coding DNA: TGCGCCAGCAGCCAAGAAGATTCCCGACTAGCGGGAGTGATAGATACGCAGTATTTT. Residues: CASSQEDSRLAGVIDTQYF.

This chain connects TRBV28 to TRBJ2-7; D possibly corresponds to TRBD2 (6 bases). The germline V and J ends were trimmed by 5 bases and 0 bases, with 14 bases remaining between them. The CDR3 totals 15 residues. CDR1 is MDHEN, CDR2 SYDVKM, per germline. CDR3 DNA: TGTGCCAGCAGTCTAGCGCCCCCGGGCTCCTACGAGCAGTACTTC. Its protein product is CASSLAPPGSYEQYF.